These T cell receptor beta chains were read from a single sample in a study of identical twins. TCRdb passed the 5' RACE reads through MiXCR, listing each CDR3 protein once. Among about 790,000 distinct CDR3 sequences listed, 18% were seen once. This sample was also put to use in a study of T cells expressing NK-cell markers.

The sample comprised PBMCs. Source of these receptors: a woman under 30 in good health. Both conserved end residues are part of each CDR3. Each record gives: V gene, D gene, J gene, clone size, CDR3 protein, CDR3 DNA. The D gene is left open where the match is weak. Expanded clones are given a class, and other clones once, few, many or no size at all.

TRBV5-1,.,TRBJ1-4,.,CASKQLATNEKLFF,TGCGCCAGCAAGCAGTTAGCAACTAATGAAAAACTGTTTTTT
TRBV9,.,TRBJ2-7,many,CASSVGRGGLYEQYF,TGTGCCAGCAGCGTAGGTCGGGGTGGCCTCTACGAGCAGTACTTC
TRBV20-1,.,TRBJ1-1,many,CSAFFLRDTEAFF,TGCAGTGCCTTTTTTCTAAGGGACACTGAAGCTTTCTTT
TRBV7-9,TRBD1,TRBJ2-7,.,CASSFTGQGLSEQYF,TGTGCCAGCAGCTTCACGGGACAGGGACTCTCCGAGCAGTACTTC
TRBV29-1,.,TRBJ1-1,.,CSAEWAQDYEAFF,TGCAGCGCCGAATGGGCCCAGGACTATGAAGCTTTCTTT
TRBV4-3,TRBD2,TRBJ2-7,.,CASSQEASGDGAVYEQYF,TGCGCCAGCAGCCAAGAGGCTAGCGGGGACGGGGCGGTGTACGAGCAGTACTTC
TRBV6-5,TRBD2,TRBJ2-1,many,CASSYSGAGGPNEQFF,TGTGCCAGCAGTTACTCCGGGGCGGGGGGCCCCAATGAGCAGTTCTTC
TRBV6-2/TRBV6-3,TRBD2,TRBJ2-2,few,CASSYRLAGVNTGELFF,TGTGCCAGCAGTTACAGGCTAGCGGGAGTTAACACCGGGGAGCTGTTTTTT
TRBV10-3,.,TRBJ2-7,few,CAISGGGYVQYF,TGTGCCATCTCTGGTGGGGGCTACGTGCAGTACTTC
TRBV3-1,.,TRBJ2-1,few,CASSHSGRSSYNEQFF,TGTGCCAGCAGCCATAGCGGTCGGAGCTCCTACAATGAGCAGTTCTTC
TRBV4-3,TRBD2,TRBJ2-7,.,CASSQGLAVFSYEQYF,TGCGCCAGCAGCCAAGGACTAGCGGTTTTCTCCTACGAGCAGTACTTC
TRBV12-3/TRBV12-4,.,TRBJ1-5,.,CASSLGHRNQPQHF,TGTGCCAGCAGTTTGGGGCATCGCAATCAGCCCCAGCATTTT
TRBV6-1,TRBD1,TRBJ2-7,few,CASSPRQGSTYEQYF,TGTGCCAGCAGCCCCAGACAGGGGTCAACCTACGAGCAGTACTTC
TRBV7-3,.,TRBJ2-6,few,CASSPHPEAGANVLTF,TGTGCCAGCAGCCCCCACCCAGAGGCGGGGGCCAACGTCCTGACTTTC
TRBV12-3/TRBV12-4,.,TRBJ1-1,few,CASSFPDRLAPEAFF,TGTGCCAGCAGTTTCCCTGACAGGCTTGCCCCAGAAGCTTTCTTT
TRBV7-6,.,TRBJ2-1,.,CASSSSFSLSSYNEQFF,TGTGCCAGCAGCTCCTCCTTCTCCTTGAGCTCCTACAATGAGCAGTTCTTC
TRBV7-9,.,TRBJ2-7,.,CASSSRVYTSYEQYF,TGTGCCAGCAGCTCCCGGGTCTATACGTCCTACGAGCAGTACTTC
TRBV20-1,TRBD1,TRBJ2-1,few,CSALGTASNEQFF,TGCAGTGCTCTCGGGACAGCCTCCAATGAGCAGTTCTTC
TRBV29-1,.,TRBJ2-7,many,CSVGGERADSYEQYF,TGCAGCGTTGGCGGTGAAAGAGCGGACTCCTACGAGCAGTACTTC
TRBV12-3/TRBV12-4,.,TRBJ2-7,.,CASSLASGWRVQYF,TGTGCCAGCAGTTTAGCTAGCGGTTGGAGGGTGCAGTACTTC
TRBV7-9,.,TRBJ2-1,few,CASSFLGSGRGLGKQFF,TGTGCCAGCAGCTTCTTAGGTTCGGGCAGGGGACTTGGGAAGCAGTTCTTC
TRBV5-5,TRBD1,TRBJ2-1,few,CASSLGSQGSSYNEQFF,TGTGCCAGCAGCTTGGGATCACAGGGGTCCTCCTACAATGAGCAGTTCTTC
TRBV11-3,TRBD2,TRBJ2-5,.,CASSLGREQETQYF,TGTGCCAGCAGCCTCGGGAGGGAACAAGAGACCCAGTACTTC
TRBV7-8,.,TRBJ1-6,.,CASSLGRQASPLHF,TGTGCCAGCAGCTTAGGGCGGCAGGCTTCGCCCCTCCACTTT
TRBV19,.,TRBJ2-1,.,CASSRPGIPNEQFF,TGTGCCAGTAGTAGACCTGGCATCCCCAATGAGCAGTTCTTC
TRBV29-1,TRBD1,TRBJ2-7,few,CSVAQFFDRGRYEQYF,TGCAGCGTGGCGCAGTTTTTCGACAGGGGGCGGTACGAGCAGTACTTC
TRBV5-3,.,TRBJ2-1,.,CARGTGTGYNEQFF,TGTGCCAGGGGCACCGGGACTGGGTACAATGAGCAGTTCTTC
TRBV20-1,.,TRBJ1-1,few,CSASGHRETEAFF,TGCAGTGCTTCGGGACACCGGGAAACTGAAGCTTTCTTT
TRBV7-9,.,TRBJ1-1,few,CASSSEGAEAFF,TGTGCCAGCAGCTCAGAAGGTGCTGAAGCTTTCTTT
TRBV3-1,TRBD1,TRBJ2-5,few,CASSQGLRGQRETQYF,TGTGCCAGCAGCCAAGGCCTGAGGGGACAGCGGGAGACCCAGTACTTC
TRBV10-3,.,TRBJ1-2,.,CASQPSGQGPGGYTF,TGTGCCTCGCAGCCGAGCGGGCAGGGGCCGGGTGGCTACACCTTC
TRBV7-3,TRBD2,TRBJ2-1,.,CASSFTSGGANEQFF,TGTGCCAGCAGCTTCACTAGCGGGGGTGCGAATGAGCAGTTCTTC
TRBV28,TRBD1,TRBJ2-3,few,CASSSDRVFTDTQYF,TGTGCCAGCAGTTCAGACAGGGTGTTCACAGATACGCAGTATTTT
TRBV9,.,TRBJ1-2,few,CASSVVQSYGYTF,TGTGCCAGCAGCGTAGTGCAAAGCTATGGCTACACCTTC
TRBV18,.,TRBJ1-1,few,CASSPQGGDTEAFF,TGTGCCAGCTCACCACAGGGCGGGGACACTGAAGCTTTCTTT
TRBV6-5,.,TRBJ2-3,few,CASVGADTQYF,TGTGCCAGCGTTGGTGCAGATACGCAGTATTTT
TRBV20-1,TRBD2,TRBJ2-1,few,CSVKMLAVSYNEQFF,TGCAGTGTCAAGATGCTAGCGGTTTCCTACAATGAGCAGTTCTTC
TRBV7-6,.,TRBJ2-1,few,CASSLGIGNEQFF,TGTGCCAGCAGCTTAGGAATAGGCAATGAGCAGTTCTTC
TRBV18,.,TRBJ2-7,few,CASSRAGGAYERYF,TGTGCCAGCTCAAGAGCCGGAGGCGCCTACGAGCGGTACTTC
TRBV20-1,.,TRBJ1-5,.,CSASSTRNQPQHF,TGCAGTGCTTCCTCGACACGGAATCAGCCCCAGCATTTT
TRBV20-1,TRBD2,TRBJ2-3,few,CSASRRGDSDTQYF,TGCAGTGCTAGCCGGCGGGGGGACTCGGATACGCAGTATTTT
TRBV20-1,TRBD1,TRBJ1-1,.,CSASLTGDTEAFF,TGCAGTGCTAGTCTGACAGGGGACACTGAAGCTTTCTTT
TRBV7-3,TRBD1,TRBJ1-1,.,CASSPGLGTGEAFF,TGTGCCAGCAGCCCAGGTTTAGGGACAGGTGAAGCTTTCTTT
TRBV11-2,.,TRBJ1-5,few,CASSLRAGHQPQHF,TGTGCCAGCAGCTTACGGGCAGGGCATCAGCCCCAGCATTTT
TRBV12-3/TRBV12-4,.,TRBJ2-3,few,CASSSPGLDTQYF,TGTGCCAGCAGTTCCCCAGGGCTAGATACGCAGTATTTT
TRBV20-1,TRBD2,TRBJ2-7,.,CSASSSGGAYEQYF,TGCAGTGCTAGTTCCAGCGGGGGGGCCTACGAGCAGTACTTC
TRBV6-2/TRBV6-3,TRBD2,TRBJ2-1,.,CASSYYRGGDNEQFF,TGTGCCAGCAGTTACTATCGGGGGGGGGACAATGAGCAGTTCTTC
TRBV4-1,TRBD2,TRBJ2-1,few,CASSQDRAGGFRNEQFF,TGCGCCAGCAGCCAAGATCGGGCGGGAGGGTTTAGAAATGAGCAGTTCTTC
TRBV6-5,.,TRBJ2-5,few,CASSYAGGFQETQYF,TGTGCCAGCAGTTACGCAGGGGGGTTCCAAGAGACCCAGTACTTC
TRBV11-2,.,TRBJ2-3,.,CASSAESDTQYF,TGTGCCAGCAGCGCGGAATCGGATACGCAGTATTTT
TRBV28,TRBD1,TRBJ2-7,few,CASSPPGQISEQYF,TGTGCCAGCAGTCCTCCGGGACAGATCTCCGAGCAGTACTTC
TRBV12-3/TRBV12-4,TRBD2,TRBJ2-7,.,CASASGGGRSYEQYF,TGTGCCAGCGCTAGCGGGGGCGGCCGCTCCTACGAGCAGTACTTC
TRBV7-9,.,TRBJ2-3,few,CASSASAFDTQYF,TGTGCCAGCAGCGCATCCGCCTTTGATACGCAGTATTTT
TRBV10-3,TRBD2,TRBJ2-7,.,CAIIKTSGEVYEQYF,TGTGCCATCATTAAAACTAGCGGGGAGGTCTACGAGCAGTACTTC
TRBV12-3/TRBV12-4,.,TRBJ2-7,many,CASSFRRGFYEQYF,TGTGCCAGCAGTTTTCGTCGGGGATTCTACGAGCAGTACTTC
TRBV18,.,TRBJ1-2,.,CASSQTPGADGGYTF,TGTGCCAGCTCCCAAACCCCTGGGGCGGATGGGGGCTACACCTTC
TRBV7-9,.,TRBJ1-3,few,CASSDTGRVKDTIYF,TGTGCCAGCAGCGACACCGGGAGGGTGAAGGACACCATATATTTT